This TCR beta chain was sequenced in a study of control samples from healthy donors and cancer patients. Germline V gene lookup returns CDR1 DFQATT and CDR2 SNEGSKA (reference sequence). The V end was cut by 3 bases, the J end by 0 bases, with 15 bases between. The CDR3 totals 16 residues. Method: immunoSEQ multiplex PCR; TCRdb's copy keeps in-frame clones and lacks some. This repertoire comprises roughly 200,000 clones; its ten largest clones make up approximately 2.2%. Sample: blood. The TCR was taken from a woman under 40 in good health. This chain uses TRBV20-1 with TRBJ2-1; D gene unclear. CDR3 bases: TGCAGTGCTAGTCTGCCAACTGTCAGCTCCTACAATGAGCAGTTCTTC. Translating gives CSASLPTVSSYNEQFF.